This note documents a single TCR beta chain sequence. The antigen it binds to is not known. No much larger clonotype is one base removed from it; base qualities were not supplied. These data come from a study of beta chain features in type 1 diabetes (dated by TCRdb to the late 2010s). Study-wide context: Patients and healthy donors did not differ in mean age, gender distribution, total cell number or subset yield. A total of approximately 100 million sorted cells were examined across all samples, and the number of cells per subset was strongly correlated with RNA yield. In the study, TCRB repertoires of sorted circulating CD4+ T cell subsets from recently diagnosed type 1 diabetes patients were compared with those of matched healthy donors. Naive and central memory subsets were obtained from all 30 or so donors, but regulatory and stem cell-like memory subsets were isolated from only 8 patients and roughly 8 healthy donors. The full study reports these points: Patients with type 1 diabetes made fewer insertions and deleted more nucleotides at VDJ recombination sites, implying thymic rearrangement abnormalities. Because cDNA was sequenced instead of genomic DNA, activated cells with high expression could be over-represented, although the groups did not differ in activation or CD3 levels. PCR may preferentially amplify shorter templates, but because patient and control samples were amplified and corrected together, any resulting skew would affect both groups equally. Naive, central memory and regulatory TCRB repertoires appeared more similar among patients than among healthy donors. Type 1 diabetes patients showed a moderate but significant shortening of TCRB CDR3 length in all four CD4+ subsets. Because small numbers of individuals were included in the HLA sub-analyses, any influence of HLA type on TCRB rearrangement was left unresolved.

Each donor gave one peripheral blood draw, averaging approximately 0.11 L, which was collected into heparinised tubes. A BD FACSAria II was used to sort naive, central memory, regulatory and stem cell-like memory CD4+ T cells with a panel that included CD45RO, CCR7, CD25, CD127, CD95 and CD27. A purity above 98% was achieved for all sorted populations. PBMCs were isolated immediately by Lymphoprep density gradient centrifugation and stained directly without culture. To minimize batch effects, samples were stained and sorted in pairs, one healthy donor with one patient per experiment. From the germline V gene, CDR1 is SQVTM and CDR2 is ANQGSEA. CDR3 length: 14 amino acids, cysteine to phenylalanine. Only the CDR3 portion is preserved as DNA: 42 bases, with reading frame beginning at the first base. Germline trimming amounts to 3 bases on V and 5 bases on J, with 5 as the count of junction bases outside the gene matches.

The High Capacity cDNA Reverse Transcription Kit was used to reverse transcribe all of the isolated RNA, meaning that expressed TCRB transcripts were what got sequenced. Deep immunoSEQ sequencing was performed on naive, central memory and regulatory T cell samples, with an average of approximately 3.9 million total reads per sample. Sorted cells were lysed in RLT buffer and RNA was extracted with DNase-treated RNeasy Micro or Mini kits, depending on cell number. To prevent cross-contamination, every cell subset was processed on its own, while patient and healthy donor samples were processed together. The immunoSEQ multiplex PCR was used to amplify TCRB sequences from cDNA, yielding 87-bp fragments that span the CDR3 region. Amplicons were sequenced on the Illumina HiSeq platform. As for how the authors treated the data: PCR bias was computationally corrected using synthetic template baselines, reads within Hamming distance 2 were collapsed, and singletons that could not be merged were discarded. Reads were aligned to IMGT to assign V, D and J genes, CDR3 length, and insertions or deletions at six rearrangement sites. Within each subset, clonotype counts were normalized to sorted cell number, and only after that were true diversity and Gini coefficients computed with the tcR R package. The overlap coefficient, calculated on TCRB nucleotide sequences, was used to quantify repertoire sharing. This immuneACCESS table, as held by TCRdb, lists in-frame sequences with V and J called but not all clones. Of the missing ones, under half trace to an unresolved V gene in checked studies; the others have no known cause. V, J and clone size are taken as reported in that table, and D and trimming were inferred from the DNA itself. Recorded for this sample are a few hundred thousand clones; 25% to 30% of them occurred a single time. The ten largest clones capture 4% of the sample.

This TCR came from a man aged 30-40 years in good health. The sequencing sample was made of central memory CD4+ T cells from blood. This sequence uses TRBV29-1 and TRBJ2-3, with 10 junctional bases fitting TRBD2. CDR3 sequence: CSVEASGGQDTQYF. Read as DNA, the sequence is TGCAGCGTTGAGGCTAGCGGGGGTCAAGATACGCAGTATTTT.